Given below is one TCR beta chain in context. Sequenced by immunoSEQ multiplex PCR; TCRdb stores in-frame clones only, minus some. The sample holds 210,000 or so clones, 80% to 85% seen once. This sample is part of a study of blood T cell repertoires in COVID-19. The overall study: Material from acute and convalescent COVID-19 was sourced from the United States, Italy and Spain. T cells, B-cell-depleted T cells, or PBMCs provided the cDNA or gDNA that served as material.

CDR1 is PRHDT and CDR2 is FYEKMQ in the germline V gene (reference sequence). The germline V and J ends were trimmed by 2 bases and 2 bases, with 14 bases remaining between them. This CDR3 comprises 16 residues. V is TRBV13 and J is TRBJ2-3, with a weak D call TRBD2 (7 bases). The TCR sequence derives from an elderly woman with active or convalescent COVID-19. Sequenced: peripheral blood. The CDR3 nucleotides read TGTGCCAGCAGCTTAAATGGGGCGGGGGCCACAGATACGCAGTATTTT. This gives the protein CASSLNGAGATDTQYF.